This TCR beta chain was obtained from a study of response to subunit inactivated influenza vaccine. Points from the study as a whole: The authors suggested that every seasonal influenza vaccination recruits few new T cells.

The V end was cut by 0 bases, the J end by 4 bases, with 13 bases between. This CDR3 is built from 15 residues. The germline CDR1 and CDR2 sequences are SGHRS and YFSETQ. As for this clonotype: What it binds is not known.

Each CDR3 protein gets one entry after TCRdb re-called the RT-PCR reads with MiXCR. The sample consists of about 240,000 distinct CDR3 sequences, roughly an eighth of them appearing once. V usage is TRBV5-1 and J usage is TRBJ2-5; no reliable D call. The sequence was collected from a man in his fifties who received an inactivated influenza vaccine. The starting material was non-naive T cells sorted from PBMCs, obtained less than 15 days before vaccination. CDR3 sequence (DNA): TGCGCCAGCAGCTTGGCCAACCGAGGTGCAGAGACCCAGTACTTC. Protein: CASSLANRGAETQYF.